This T cell receptor beta chain was identified in a study of blood T cell repertoires in COVID-19. On the study more broadly: T cells, B-cell-depleted T cells, or PBMCs supplied cDNA or gDNA.

TCRdb keeps only in-frame clones here, not all; method: immunoSEQ multiplex PCR. The table shows roughly 200,000 clones, with 75% to 90% occurring only once. V lost 1 base and J lost 4; bases outside the gene matches: 5. This CDR3 contains 16 residues. Germline loops: CDR1 MNHNS, CDR2 SASEGT. Donors were grouped by their self-reported clinical history. Either two negative PCRs, clearance, or symptom resolution qualified Cohort 3 donors as recovered. Source material: PBMCs or T cells enriched from blood (not recorded which). The sequence was collected from a man under 40 who had recovered from COVID-19. The chain is built from TRBV6-1 and TRBJ2-3; 10 nucleotides line up with TRBD2. As DNA, the CDR3 is TGTGCCAGCAGTGAAGGCGCTAGCGGGAGTGCAGATACGCAGTATTTT. This sequence encodes CASSEGASGSADTQYF.